The next 30 T cell receptor beta chains were all read from a single sample in a study of T cells in Graves' hyperthyroidism and ophthalmopathy. TCR beta CDR3 sequences were amplified from RNA transcripts. Primed by the HTBI set, a first-round RT-PCR was run on the TCR CDR3. TCRdb passed the multiplex PCR reads through MiXCR, listing each CDR3 protein once. The repertoire holds a few hundred thousand distinct CDR3 sequences, with 15% to 20% as singletons. Sequencing used blood. These receptors all stem from a woman aged 18-30 years with Graves' ophthalmopathy.

The chain uses TRBV20-1 and TRBJ2-1; unclear D gene. The CDR3 extends over 12 amino acids. V dropped 3 bases and J dropped 5 bases, with 8 bases sitting between them. Germline CDR1 DFQATT, CDR2 SNEGSKA (reference sequence). The CDR3 here is CSASVVHNEQFF. CDR3 coding DNA: TGCAGTGCTAGCGTCGTACACAATGAGCAGTTCTTC.

The chain couples TRBV5-1 to TRBJ2-6, with a tentative D call TRBD1 (7 bases). Germline V lookup: CDR1 SGHRS, CDR2 YFSETQ. CDR3 length: 17 residues. Trimming pared 2 bases from V and 4 bases from J, leaving 16 bases between. The CDR3 sequence is CASSLYGRGVGANVLTF. In nucleotides, the CDR3 is TGCGCCAGCAGCTTATATGGCAGGGGGGTCGGGGCCAACGTCCTGACTTTC.

V gene TRBV7-9 combines with J gene TRBJ1-2; D gene unclear. Looked up from germline, CDR1 is SEHNR and CDR2 is FQNEAQ (reference sequence). The CDR3 contains 14 residues. V was pared by 6 bases and J by 3 bases, with 14 bases between. In nucleotides, the CDR3 is TGTGCCAGCAGTCACGACCACACCCACTATGGCTACACCTTC. Amino acids: CASSHDHTHYGYTF.

The rearrangement uses TRBV20-1 and TRBJ2-2; tentative D call: TRBD2 (6 bases). V lost 3 bases to trimming and J lost 0 bases, with 17 bases between them. CDR3 length: 17 residues. Germline lookup yields CDR1 DFQATT and CDR2 SNEGSKA (reference sequence). CDR3 in amino acids: CSARSFGGLANTGELFF. The CDR3 nucleotides are TGCAGTGCTAGGTCCTTCGGGGGACTCGCGAACACCGGGGAGCTGTTTTTT.

This clonotype was observed many times. This chain links TRBV27 with TRBJ1-1, with TRBD1 matching over 9 bases. V dropped 4 bases and J dropped 14; count of bases not matched to a gene: 11. The CDR3 loop spans 13 amino acids. The germline V gene encodes CDR1 MNHEY and CDR2 SMNVEV (reference sequence). DNA for the CDR3: TGTGCCAGCAGTTGGCAGACAGGGGGTGCTGAGTTCTTT. It yields the protein CASSWQTGGAEFF.

This clonotype was seen ten or more times. The CDR3 bases are TGTGCCAGCAGTTCGCAGGGGACGCTGACCGGGGAGCTGTTTTTT. It codes for CASSSQGTLTGELFF. J is TRBJ2-2 and V is TRBV12-3 or TRBV12-4; maybe TRBD1 (6 bases). This CDR3 is 15 amino acids long. Trimming cost V 4 bases and J 5 bases, with 14 bases left between them.

This clonotype was counted a few times. The chain employs TRBV4-1 and TRBJ2-7; D tentatively reads TRBD1 or TRBD2 (5 bases each). The germline V and J ends were trimmed by 4 bases and 2 bases, with 12 bases remaining between them. The CDR3 consists of 14 residues. The germline V gene has CDR1 MGHRA and CDR2 YSYEKL. This chain's CDR3 is CASSPRDATYEQYF. The CDR3 coding sequence is TGCGCCAGCAGCCCCCGGGACGCGACCTACGAGCAGTACTTC.

The V call is TRBV4-1, the J call TRBJ1-4, with 8 bases aligning to TRBD1. Losses at the gene ends were 3 bases for V and 3 bases for J; bases not matched to a gene: 3. CDR1 and CDR2 from the germline V gene are MGHRA and YSYEKL. The CDR3 is made up of 15 amino acids. DNA of the CDR3: TGCGCCAGCAGCCAGACAGGGGTATCTAATGAAAAACTGTTTTTT. Amino acid sequence: CASSQTGVSNEKLFF.

Only a few counts were recorded for this clonotype. This chain joins TRBV9 and TRBJ1-1; D is unclear. V was trimmed by 0 bases and J by 0 bases, leaving 9 bases between them. CDR1 SGDLS and CDR2 YYNGEE come from the germline V gene. This CDR3 has 15 residues. The DNA for the CDR3 is TGTGCCAGCAGCGTAGTAAACGGATTGAACACTGAAGCTTTCTTT. This gives the protein CASSVVNGLNTEAFF.

The rearrangement links TRBV28 to TRBJ2-5, with D maybe TRBD1 (5 bases). The CDR3 has 14 amino acids. The germline CDR1 and CDR2 sequences are MDHEN and SYDVKM. V was pared by 3 bases and J by 4 bases, with 12 bases between. In DNA form, the CDR3 reads TGTGCCAGCAGTTTTCAGGGTGGGGTAGAGACCCAGTACTTC. Translating gives CASSFQGGVETQYF.

The chain recombines TRBV19 with TRBJ2-2; 9 bases are a match to TRBD2. This CDR3 has 17 residues. Trimming at V came to 6 bases and at J to 6 bases, leaving 14 bases not matched to a gene. Germline CDR1 is LNHDA and CDR2 is SQIVND (reference sequence). CDR3 loop: CASSLPLAGGPAGELFF. The CDR3 DNA follows: TGTGCCAGTAGCCTTCCCCTGGCGGGAGGGCCGGCCGGGGAGCTGTTTTTT.

This clonotype showed up just a few times. The V and J genes are TRBV4-1 and TRBJ2-1; TRBD2 agrees at 8 bases. This CDR3 spans 13 amino acids. Per germline, CDR1 MGHRA and CDR2 YSYEKL. The V and J ends lost 3 bases and 9 bases, in that order; junction bases with no gene match: 4. Written as DNA, the CDR3 is TGCGCCAGCAGCCACCGAGCGGGGGCTGAGCAGTTCTTC. Encoded protein: CASSHRAGAEQFF.

Details on this clonotype: One end of the junction is discordant with germline, which a read error may explain. The rearrangement uses TRBV6-1 and TRBJ1-5; 7 nucleotides match TRBD1. Germline V gene sequence: CDR1 MNHNS, CDR2 SASEGT. The CDR3 is made up of 16 amino acids. CDR3 in amino acids: CAGSPLRPGGNQPQHF. The CDR3 DNA is TGTGCCGGCAGCCCTCTCAGGCCAGGGGGGAATCAGCCCCAGCATTTT.

Concerning this clonotype itself: An end of the junction differs from the germline gene, which may be a read error. The chain has TRBV6-5 and TRBJ1-5; no clear D. This CDR3 has 13 residues. The germline V gene has CDR1 MNHEY and CDR2 SVGAGI. CDR3 sequence: CASSFDSNQPQRF. The CDR3 DNA sequence: TGTGCCAGCAGTTTCGATAGCAATCAGCCCCAGCGTTTT.

The chain is built from TRBV10-3 and TRBJ2-1; weak D call: TRBD1 (6 bases). CDR3 size: 15 residues. Germline lookup yields CDR1 ENHRY and CDR2 SYGVKD. Trimming pared 3 bases from V and 15 bases from J, leaving 24 bases between. The chain's CDR3 is CAISDAQGPRFKRFF. The CDR3 DNA sequence: TGTGCCATCAGTGATGCACAGGGTCCTAGATTTAAGAGGTTCTTC.

This clonotype showed up many times. V usage is TRBV7-2 and J usage is TRBJ2-3; the match to TRBD1 covers 10 bases. Germline V gene data show CDR1 as SGHTA and CDR2 as FQGNSA. V lost 5 bases and J lost 2; bases outside the gene matches: 7. The CDR3 has 16 residues. The CDR3 sequence is CASSESGTGVTDTQYF. CDR3 DNA sequence: TGTGCCAGCAGCGAGTCCGGGACAGGGGTCACAGATACGCAGTATTTT.

This sequence joins TRBV5-8 and TRBJ2-3; D not certain. The V gene lost 3 bases and the J gene lost 5 bases, with 13 bases spanning the gap. The CDR3 loop spans 14 amino acids. Germline V lookup: CDR1 SGHTS, CDR2 YDEGEE. The CDR3 DNA follows: TGTGCCAGCAGCTGGGGAAGGGCCAGAGATACGCAGTATTTT. Translated, it gives CASSWGRARDTQYF.

This clonotype has just a few counts. This chain links TRBV29-1 with TRBJ1-2; D is undetermined. The CDR3 is 15 residues long. Germline CDR1 is SQVTM and CDR2 is ANQGSEA. With 3 bases removed from V and 5 bases from J, the gap between germline ends came to 19 bases. The chain's CDR3 is CSVDSQLSLGYGYTF. The CDR3 DNA is TGCAGCGTTGACTCACAGCTATCATTGGGGTATGGCTACACCTTC.

The table lists this clonotype with many counts. The chain joins TRBV7-3 to TRBJ2-5, with 9 bases fitting TRBD2. Germline CDR1 and CDR2: SGHTA and FQGTGA. The CDR3 extends over 14 amino acids. With 5 bases clipped from V and 4 bases from J, the junction kept 5 bases outside the gene matches. DNA of the CDR3: TGTGCCAGCAGCATCGTTAGCGGGGGAGAGACCCAGTACTTC. It encodes CASSIVSGGETQYF. Supplemented by reference TRBV7-3 and TRBJ2-5, the full variable domain reads GAGVSQTPSNKVTEKGKYVELRCDPISGHTALYWYRQSLGQGPEFLIYFQGTGAADDSGLPNDRFFAVRPEGSVSTLKIQRTERGDSAVYLCASSIVSGGETQYFGPGTRLLVL.

A note on this clonotype: With a much larger clone just one base away, this may be a read error. This rearrangement joins TRBV2 to TRBJ2-1, with 10 bases aligning to TRBD2. The CDR3 extends over 14 amino acids. CDR1 is SNHLY and CDR2 is FYNNEI in the germline V gene. V lost 7 bases and J lost 12; bases outside the gene matches: 12. The CDR3 loop is CASKTSGRAYGQFF. The CDR3 region has the DNA TGTGCCAGCAAAACAAGCGGGAGGGCCTATGGGCAGTTCTTC.

This clonotype was picked up many times. The chain employs TRBV7-3 and TRBJ2-3; TRBD2 is a possible D gene (5 bases). The length of the CDR3 is 16 residues. CDR1 and CDR2 (germline): SGHTA, FQGTGA. Deletions cut 2 bases from V and 1 base from J, with 13 bases between. The CDR3 reads CASSLRSGLRTDTQYF. The CDR3 DNA follows: TGTGCCAGCAGCTTACGGTCCGGACTTCGCACAGATACGCAGTATTTT.

Comments on this clonotype: Because it lacks the conserved phenylalanine or tryptophan at the end, this CDR3 is likely a read error. As DNA, the CDR3 is TGTGCCAGCAGCCTCCGATCGGGACAGGGGGATTACTATGGCTACACCCTC. Protein sequence: CASSLRSGQGDYYGYTL. The chain couples TRBV7-2 to TRBJ1-2; TRBD1 matches at 11 bases. The junction had 11 bases not matched to a gene; V was cut back by 5 bases and J by 3 bases. Germline lookup yields CDR1 SGHTA and CDR2 FQGNSA. The CDR3 spans 17 residues.

The chain combines TRBV7-3 with TRBJ1-1; perhaps TRBD1 as D (6 bases). This CDR3 is 15 amino acids long. Trimming left V 5 bases short and J 5 bases short, with 18 bases between. Germline CDR1 reads SGHTA; CDR2 reads FQGTGA. The CDR3 nucleotides are TGTGCCAGCAGCCAGGGAGGGGGAAGGCAGACTGAAGCTTTCTTT. Residues: CASSQGGGRQTEAFF. Complete variable domain (other parts from reference TRBV7-3 and TRBJ1-1): GAGVSQTPSNKVTEKGKYVELRCDPISGHTALYWYRQSLGQGPEFLIYFQGTGAADDSGLPNDRFFAVRPEGSVSTLKIQRTERGDSAVYLCASSQGGGRQTEAFFGQGTRLTVV.

This chain joins TRBV5-5 and TRBJ2-7; D is perhaps TRBD1 (6 bases). Germline assignment: CDR1 SGHKS and CDR2 YYEKEE (reference sequence). Trimming pared 4 bases from V and 3 bases from J, leaving 8 bases between. The CDR3 covers 12 residues. CDR3 coding DNA: TGTGCCAGCAGCAAGGGGGTCTACGAGCAGTACTTC. Translation gives CASSKGVYEQYF.

This clonotype was seen at least ten times. The DNA of the CDR3 is TGTGCCAGCTCACCAACATGGGAGGGATACAATGAGCAGTTCTTC. Amino acid sequence: CASSPTWEGYNEQFF. The chain combines TRBV18 with TRBJ2-1, with 7 bases lining up with TRBD2. With 2 bases clipped from V and 4 bases from J, the junction kept 5 bases outside the gene matches. Germline V lookup: CDR1 KGHSH, CDR2 LQKENI. This CDR3 contains 15 residues.

This clonotype appeared many times. V gene TRBV3-1 combines with J gene TRBJ1-1; D gene ambiguous. Between the trimmed V and J ends, which lost 2 bases and 0 bases, there was a span of 10 bases. Germline V CDR1 and CDR2: LGHDT, YNNKEL (reference sequence). The CDR3 has 15 amino acids. For the CDR3, the DNA is TGTGCCAGCAGCCAAATTCGGGATCTGAACACTGAAGCTTTCTTT. Residues: CASSQIRDLNTEAFF. Looking up the rest from reference TRBV3-1 and TRBJ1-1 gives the full variable domain: DTAVSQTPKYLVTQMGNDKSIKCEQNLGHDTMYWYKQDSKKFLKIMFSYNNKELIINETVPNRFSPKSPDKAHLNLHINSLELGDSAVYFCASSQIRDLNTEAFFGQGTRLTVV.

The V call is TRBV5-1, the J call TRBJ2-2; the D gene is possibly TRBD2 (5 bases). V was trimmed by 5 bases and J by 0 bases, leaving 14 bases between them. The CDR3 loop spans 16 amino acids. Germline CDR1 is SGHRS and CDR2 is YFSETQ. CDR3 nucleotide sequence: TGCGCCAGCAGGCAGACAAGCGGACCGAACACCGGGGAGCTGTTTTTT. Its translation: CASRQTSGPNTGELFF.

CDR3 protein: CATSDPDPDSVIGELFF. CDR3 DNA sequence: TGTGCCACCAGTGACCCAGATCCGGACTCCGTAATCGGGGAGCTGTTTTTT. This chain joins TRBV24-1 and TRBJ2-2, with D possibly matching TRBD2 (5 bases). Germline V lookup: CDR1 KGHDR, CDR2 SFDVKD. This CDR3 comprises 17 residues. V was cut by 4 bases and J by 7 bases, with 21 bases left in between.

V gene TRBV6-1 combines with J gene TRBJ2-3; weak D call: TRBD1 (5 bases). V was clipped by 6 bases and J by 1 base, with 14 bases between them. Germline CDR1 and CDR2: MNHNS and SASEGT. This CDR3 region has 15 residues. CDR3 nucleotide sequence: TGTGCCAGCAGAAGGGGCCGTCTTGGCACAGATACGCAGTATTTT. This translates into CASRRGRLGTDTQYF.

This clonotype has at least ten counts. This chain uses TRBV2 with TRBJ1-2; D is possibly TRBD1 (5 bases). There are 15 residues in the CDR3. V lost 8 bases and J lost 8, with 24 bases in between. Germline V gene lookup returns CDR1 SNHLY and CDR2 FYNNEI. The CDR3 region is CASAPLGTSLEGYTF. The DNA for the CDR3 is TGTGCCAGCGCCCCACTAGGGACGTCGCTGGAAGGCTACACCTTC.